The text below deals with one T cell receptor (beta chain). This sample was included in a study of T cell changes during pregnancy in multiple sclerosis. V dropped 3 bases and J dropped 4; count of bases not matched to a gene: 5. Germline CDR1 and CDR2: MNHEY and SVGAGI. The CDR3 consists of 15 residues. TCRdb keeps only in-frame clones here, not all; method: immunoSEQ multiplex PCR. The repertoire holds tens of thousands of clones, with approximately 93% as singletons. The sequenced sample was CD8+ T cells from peripheral blood mononuclear cells, obtained in the second trimester of pregnancy. The origin of this receptor is a female donor with multiple sclerosis, enrolled in a pregnancy study. The V gene is TRBV6-5, the J gene TRBJ2-7, with 11 bases matching TRBD2. DNA for the CDR3: TGTGCCAGCAGTTATAGCGGGGGGGCTCTATACGAGCAGTACTTC. Its protein is CASSYSGGALYEQYF.